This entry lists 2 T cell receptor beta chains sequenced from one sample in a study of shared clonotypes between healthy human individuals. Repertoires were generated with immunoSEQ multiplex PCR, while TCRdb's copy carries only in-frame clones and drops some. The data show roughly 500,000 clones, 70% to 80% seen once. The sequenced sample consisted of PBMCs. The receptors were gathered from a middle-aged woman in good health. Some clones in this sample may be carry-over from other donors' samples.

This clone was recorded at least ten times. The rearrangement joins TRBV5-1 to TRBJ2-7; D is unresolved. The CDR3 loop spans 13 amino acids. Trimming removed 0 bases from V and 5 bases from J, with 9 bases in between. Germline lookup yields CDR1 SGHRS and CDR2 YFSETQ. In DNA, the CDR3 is TGCGCCAGCAGCTTGGGACCAGGCCACGAGCAGTACTTC. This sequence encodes CASSLGPGHEQYF.

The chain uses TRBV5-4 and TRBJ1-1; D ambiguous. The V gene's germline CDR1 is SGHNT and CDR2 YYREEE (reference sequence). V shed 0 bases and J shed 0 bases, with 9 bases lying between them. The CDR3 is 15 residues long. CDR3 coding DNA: TGTGCCAGCAGCTTGGCGGAGGCCATGAACACTGAAGCTTTCTTT. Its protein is CASSLAEAMNTEAFF.